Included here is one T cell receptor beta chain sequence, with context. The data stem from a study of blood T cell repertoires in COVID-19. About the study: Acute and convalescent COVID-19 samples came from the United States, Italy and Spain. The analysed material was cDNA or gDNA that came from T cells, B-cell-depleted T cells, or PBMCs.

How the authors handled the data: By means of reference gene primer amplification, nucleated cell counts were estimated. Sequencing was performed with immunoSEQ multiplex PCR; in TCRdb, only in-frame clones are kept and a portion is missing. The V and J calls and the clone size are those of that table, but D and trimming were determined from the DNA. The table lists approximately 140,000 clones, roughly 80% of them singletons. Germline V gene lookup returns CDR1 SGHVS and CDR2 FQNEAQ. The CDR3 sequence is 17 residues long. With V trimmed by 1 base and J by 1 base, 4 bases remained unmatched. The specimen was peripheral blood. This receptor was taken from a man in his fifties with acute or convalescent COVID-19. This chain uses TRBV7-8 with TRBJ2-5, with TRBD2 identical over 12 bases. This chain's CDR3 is CASSLVLAGGIQETQYF. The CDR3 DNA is TGTGCCAGCAGCTTAGTCCTAGCGGGGGGGATCCAAGAGACCCAGTACTTC.